This TCR beta chain was sequenced for a study of blood T cell repertoires in COVID-19. Study context: The United States, Italy and Spain supplied acute and convalescent COVID-19 samples. In each case, the material was cDNA or gDNA derived from T cells, B-cell-depleted T cells, or PBMCs.

The CDR3 runs 14 residues. J gave up 6 bases and V 6 bases, and 9 bases lay outside the gene matches. The V gene's germline CDR1 is MNHNS and CDR2 SASEGT. The assay was immunoSEQ multiplex PCR, and TCRdb's table has in-frame clones only and misses some. This sample has fewer than 150,000 clones; approximately 84% occur once, and the top ten carry 5% to 7.5%. The sequencing sample was made of peripheral blood. The clonotype comes from a human donor in a cohort sampled during active COVID-19. The chain carries TRBV6-1 and TRBJ2-7, with 9 bases matching TRBD1. This chain's CDR3 is CASRGGQGKGEQYF. CDR3 nucleotide sequence: TGTGCCAGCAGAGGGGGACAGGGAAAGGGCGAGCAGTACTTC.